This T cell receptor (beta chain) originates from a study of post-analysis software for immune sequencing data. The overall study: In terms of disease course, relapsing-remitting, secondary progressive and progressive-relapsing multiple sclerosis were included. Study results and limitations: Relative to controls, patients had about 5 TRBV segments at higher frequency, with TRBV5-6, TRBV5-1 and TRBV20-1 among these.

Unique molecular identifiers were built into the TCR beta cDNA libraries. TCRdb processed the PCR reads anew with MiXCR; each CDR3 protein has one entry. The repertoire consists of approximately 570,000 distinct CDR3 sequences, with 44% occurring once and the leading ten covering about 1.8%. A note on this clonotype: No antigen is known for it.

Germline-derived CDR1 and CDR2 are SGHRS and YFSETQ. Trimming shortened V by 3 bases and J by 5 bases, and 12 bases separated the two germline ends. There are 14 residues in the CDR3. V and J are TRBV5-1 and TRBJ2-1; D possibly matches TRBD1 or TRBD2 (5 bases each). This TCR was sampled from a girl aged 5 to 17 with multiple sclerosis. Material: blood. The CDR3 coding sequence is TGCGCCAGCAGCTCCAGGGACGGCCACAATGAGCAGTTCTTC. Amino acid sequence: CASSSRDGHNEQFF.